These T cell receptor beta chains were read from a single sample in a study of PD-L1 blockade in urothelial cancer. The repertoire was sequenced with immunoSEQ multiplex PCR; TCRdb's copy has only in-frame clones and lacks some. The data hold about 76,000 clones, with 85% to 95% observed a single time. The starting material was PBMCs, obtained around atezolizumab (anti-PD-L1) treatment. The source is a woman older than 75 with urothelial cancer. The CDR3 runs from the conserved cysteine through the conserved F or W. The D gene is left open where the match is weak. Rows may omit the clone size; those that give it use once, few, many or a size class.

CDR3nt | CDR3aa | d_gene | abundance | j_gene | v_gene
TGTGCCAGCAGTGTTACAGGGTGGTCAAACGGTGAAGCTTTCTTT | CASSVTGWSNGEAFF | - | - | TRBJ1-1 | TRBV6-1
TGTGCCAGCAACACCGGGACTTTAAGCTCTGGAAACACCATATATTTT | CASNTGTLSSGNTIYF | - | few | TRBJ1-3 | TRBV28
TGTGCCAGCAGTTCCCATCAAAGAGTCAATGAGCAGTTCTTC | CASSSHQRVNEQFF | - | - | TRBJ2-1 | TRBV7-7
TGCGCCAGCAGCTTGAGGAGTCTGAACACTGAAGCTTTCTTT | CASSLRSLNTEAFF | - | - | TRBJ1-1 | TRBV5-1
TGTGCCAGCAGCTTGGTCCAGGGCCAAGGCTACGAGCAGTACTTC | CASSLVQGQGYEQYF | - | - | TRBJ2-7 | TRBV5-5
TGTGCCAGCAGTTGGGGACAGTCCTACAATGAGCAGTTCTTC | CASSWGQSYNEQFF | TRBD1 | once | TRBJ2-1 | TRBV28
TGTGCCTGGAGGGCCCCCGGGCTAGCGGGAAACGCAGATACGCAGTATTTT | CAWRAPGLAGNADTQYF | TRBD2 | - | TRBJ2-3 | TRBV30
TGTGCCAGCAGCGTAGTATCAGGGTTCACCGGGGAGCTGTTTTTT | CASSVVSGFTGELFF | - | - | TRBJ2-2 | TRBV9
TGTGCCAGCAGCTCGTCCCTCCATGAGCAGTTCTTC | CASSSSLHEQFF | - | - | TRBJ2-1 | TRBV7-2
TGTGCCTGGAGTGAGGGGGCCCTGTCCTACAATGAGCAGTTCTTC | CAWSEGALSYNEQFF | TRBD1 | - | TRBJ2-1 | TRBV30
TGTGCCAGCAGGAGGGCGGGAGGCCCTCTCGAGCAGTACTTC | CASRRAGGPLEQYF | TRBD2 | - | TRBJ2-7 | TRBV13
TGTGCCAGCAGCGGGAGCGGGGCGGGAGAATCCTACAATGAGCAGTTCTTC | CASSGSGAGESYNEQFF | TRBD2 | - | TRBJ2-1 | TRBV7-2
TGTGCCACCAGCAGAGTCAGGGGCAGCTCTGGAAACACCATATATTTT | CATSRVRGSSGNTIYF | - | - | TRBJ1-3 | TRBV15
TGTGCCAGTAGTGAGCGGGAGAGCGAGCAGTACTTC | CASSERESEQYF | TRBD2 | - | TRBJ2-7 | TRBV19
TGTGCCACAAGGACTAGCGGGGTGGGAGAAGAGCAGTTCTTC | CATRTSGVGEEQFF | TRBD2 | - | TRBJ2-1 | TRBV19
TGTGCCAGCAGCGTGGTAGAACTAGCGGGAGTAAATCGACCCTACGAGCAGTACTTC | CASSVVELAGVNRPYEQYF | - | - | TRBJ2-7 | TRBV21-1
TGTGCCAGCAGTGGGAGACTAGCGGGTGAGCAAGAGACCCAGTACTTC | CASSGRLAGEQETQYF | TRBD2 | - | TRBJ2-5 | TRBV6-1
TGTGCCACTTCGACGGGGGGCGGCTATGGCTACACCTTC | CATSTGGGYGYTF | - | - | TRBJ1-2 | TRBV28
TGTGCCAGCAGCTTAACTAGCGGGAGCACAGATACGCAGTATTTT | CASSLTSGSTDTQYF | TRBD2 | - | TRBJ2-3 | TRBV9
TGTGCCAGCAGACATGGGACAGGGCTATCCGGGGAGCTGTTTTTT | CASRHGTGLSGELFF | TRBD1 | - | TRBJ2-2 | TRBV7-9
TGTGCCAGCAGCTTGACCGGGACAGGGGGTTTTGCTGGAAACACCATATATTTT | CASSLTGTGGFAGNTIYF | TRBD1 | - | TRBJ1-3 | TRBV7-9
TGTGCCATCAGCCGGGACAGGGGGCAGAACACTGAAGCTTTCTTT | CAISRDRGQNTEAFF | TRBD1 | - | TRBJ1-1 | TRBV10-3
TGTGCCAGCAGCCAAGATAGGCGGGGTGTGGACTATGGCTACACCTTC | CASSQDRRGVDYGYTF | - | - | TRBJ1-2 | TRBV4-2
TGCGCCAGCAGTACAGGGATTATTAATGAAAAACTGTTTTTT | CASSTGIINEKLFF | - | once | TRBJ1-4 | TRBV10-2
TGTGCCAGCAGCGTAGTGGGGACAGGGAGTGGTGAAAAACTGTTTTTT | CASSVVGTGSGEKLFF | TRBD1 | - | TRBJ1-4 | TRBV9
TGCAGCGGTAAAGACAGGATGGCGAACACTGAAGCTTTCTTT | CSGKDRMANTEAFF | - | - | TRBJ1-1 | TRBV29-1
TGTGCCTCCCCGGGAGGGGGCACAGATACGCAGTATTTT | CASPGGGTDTQYF | TRBD2 | - | TRBJ2-3 | TRBV6-1
TGTGCCAGCAGCTCCCCCGGGACTAGCCAAGAGACCCAGTACTTC | CASSSPGTSQETQYF | TRBD2 | - | TRBJ2-5 | TRBV9
TGTGCCAGCAGTTTTAGGGGTGTCGGCCTAACCTATGGCTACACCTTC | CASSFRGVGLTYGYTF | - | - | TRBJ1-2 | TRBV27
TGCGCCAGTAGCGGGAGTGGAGATACGCAGTATTTT | CASSGSGDTQYF | TRBD2 | - | TRBJ2-3 | TRBV5-1
TGTGCCAGCAGCTTAGGCGGGACGGTTTGGAATGAGCAGTTCTTC | CASSLGGTVWNEQFF | - | - | TRBJ2-1 | TRBV11-2
TGTGCCACCAGTAGAGCCGGTAGCGGGAGCGTCGAGCAGTACTTC | CATSRAGSGSVEQYF | TRBD2 | once | TRBJ2-7 | TRBV15
TGTGCCAGCAGCTCTCCCTCTACTAGCGGGAGGGCCCTCGGGGAGACCCAGTACTTC | CASSSPSTSGRALGETQYF | TRBD2 | - | TRBJ2-5 | TRBV7-8
TGTGCCAGCAGCCCCGCAGGGGTCATGAACACTGAAGCTTTCTTT | CASSPAGVMNTEAFF | - | - | TRBJ1-1 | TRBV11-2
TGTGCCAGCAGTGAAAAACCAGGGCAGGCAACTAATGAAAAACTGTTTTTT | CASSEKPGQATNEKLFF | - | - | TRBJ1-4 | TRBV6-1
TGTGCCAGCAGTTTATTGGCCGAAGGACTAGCGGGAGGGCCGCAGTTCTTC | CASSLLAEGLAGGPQFF | TRBD2 | - | TRBJ2-1 | TRBV28
TGTGCCAGCAGGTCTACAGGGGGCACTGAAGCTTTCTTT | CASRSTGGTEAFF | TRBD1 | - | TRBJ1-1 | TRBV7-9
TGTGCCAGCAGCAGGGCCGGGATAACAAATGAGCAGTTCTTC | CASSRAGITNEQFF | - | - | TRBJ2-1 | TRBV11-3
TGTGCCTGGAGTGTGGGGACAGCTAACACAGATACGCAGTATTTT | CAWSVGTANTDTQYF | TRBD1 | - | TRBJ2-3 | TRBV30
TGCGCCAGCAGCCCGGGACAGGAGGGAAACACCATATATTTT | CASSPGQEGNTIYF | TRBD1 | - | TRBJ1-3 | TRBV5-1
TGTGCCAGCAAAACTTCAGGGATTTGGAATAGCAATCAGCCCCAGCATTTT | CASKTSGIWNSNQPQHF | - | - | TRBJ1-5 | TRBV28
TGTGCCAGTAGTATAGTCGGACTAGCGGACGAGCAGTACTTC | CASSIVGLADEQYF | TRBD2 | - | TRBJ2-7 | TRBV19
TGTGCCAGCAGCTTGGTTTCGGGGTCCAATTTTGGGAATGAGCAGTTCTTC | CASSLVSGSNFGNEQFF | - | - | TRBJ2-1 | TRBV5-6
TGTGCCAGCCTTACAGGGAGCTCCTACAATGAGCAGTTCTTC | CASLTGSSYNEQFF | - | - | TRBJ2-1 | TRBV28
TGTGCCAGCGGTCGACAGGGGTCCAACTATGGCTACACCTTC | CASGRQGSNYGYTF | TRBD1 | once | TRBJ1-2 | TRBV11-2
TGTGCCAGCTTACCGGGACAGGGTACTAATGAGCAGTTCTTC | CASLPGQGTNEQFF | TRBD1 | - | TRBJ2-1 | TRBV5-5
TGTGCCAGCAGTTCCGAGCAGGTCCAAGAGACCCAGTACTTC | CASSSEQVQETQYF | - | - | TRBJ2-5 | TRBV28